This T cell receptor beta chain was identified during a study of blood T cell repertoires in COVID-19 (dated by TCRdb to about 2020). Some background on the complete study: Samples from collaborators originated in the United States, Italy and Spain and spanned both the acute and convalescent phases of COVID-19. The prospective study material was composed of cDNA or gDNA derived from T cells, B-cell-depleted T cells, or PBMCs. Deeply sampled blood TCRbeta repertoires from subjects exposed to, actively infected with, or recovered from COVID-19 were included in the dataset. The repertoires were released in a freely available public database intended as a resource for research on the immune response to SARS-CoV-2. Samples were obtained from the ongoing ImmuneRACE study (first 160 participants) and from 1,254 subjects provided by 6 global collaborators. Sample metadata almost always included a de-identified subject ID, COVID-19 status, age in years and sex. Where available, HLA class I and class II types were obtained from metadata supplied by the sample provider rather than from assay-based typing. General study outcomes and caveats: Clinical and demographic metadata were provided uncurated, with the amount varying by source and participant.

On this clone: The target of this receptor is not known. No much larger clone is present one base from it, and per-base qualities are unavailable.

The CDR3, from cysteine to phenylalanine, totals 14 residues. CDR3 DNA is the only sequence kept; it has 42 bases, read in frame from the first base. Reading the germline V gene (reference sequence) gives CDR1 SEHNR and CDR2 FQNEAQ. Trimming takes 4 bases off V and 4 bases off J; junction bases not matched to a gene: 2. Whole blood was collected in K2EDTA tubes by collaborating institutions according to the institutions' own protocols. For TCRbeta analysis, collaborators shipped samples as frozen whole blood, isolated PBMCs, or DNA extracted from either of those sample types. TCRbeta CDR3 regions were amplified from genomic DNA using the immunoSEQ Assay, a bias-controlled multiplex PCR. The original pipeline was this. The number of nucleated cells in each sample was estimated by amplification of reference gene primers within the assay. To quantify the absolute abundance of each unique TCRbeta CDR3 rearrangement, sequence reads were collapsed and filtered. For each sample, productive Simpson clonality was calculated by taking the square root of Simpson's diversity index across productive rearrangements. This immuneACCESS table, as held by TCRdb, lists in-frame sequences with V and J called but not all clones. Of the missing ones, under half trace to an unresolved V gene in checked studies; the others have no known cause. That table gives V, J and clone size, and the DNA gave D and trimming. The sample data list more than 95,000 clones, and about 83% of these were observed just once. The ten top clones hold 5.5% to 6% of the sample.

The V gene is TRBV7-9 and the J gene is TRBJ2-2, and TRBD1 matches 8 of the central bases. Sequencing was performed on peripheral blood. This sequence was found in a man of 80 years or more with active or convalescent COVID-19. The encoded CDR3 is CASSWTGRTGELFF. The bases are TGTGCCAGCAGCTGGACAGGGCGCACCGGGGAGCTGTTTTTT.